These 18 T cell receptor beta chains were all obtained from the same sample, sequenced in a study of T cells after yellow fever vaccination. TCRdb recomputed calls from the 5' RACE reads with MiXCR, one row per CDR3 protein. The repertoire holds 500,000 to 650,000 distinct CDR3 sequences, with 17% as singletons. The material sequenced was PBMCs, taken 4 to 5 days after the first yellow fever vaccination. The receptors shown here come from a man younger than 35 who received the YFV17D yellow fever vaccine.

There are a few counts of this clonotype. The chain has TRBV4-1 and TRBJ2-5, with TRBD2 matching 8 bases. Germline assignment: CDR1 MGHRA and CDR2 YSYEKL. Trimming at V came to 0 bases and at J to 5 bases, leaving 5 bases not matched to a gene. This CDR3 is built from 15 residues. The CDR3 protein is CASSQEKSGGETQYF. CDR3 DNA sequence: TGCGCCAGCAGCCAAGAAAAGTCGGGGGGGGAGACCCAGTACTTC.

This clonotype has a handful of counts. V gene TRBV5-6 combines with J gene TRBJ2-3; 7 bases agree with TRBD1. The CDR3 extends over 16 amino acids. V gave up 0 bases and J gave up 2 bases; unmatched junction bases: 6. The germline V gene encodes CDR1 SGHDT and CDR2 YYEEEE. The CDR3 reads CASSLVGQRNTDTQYF. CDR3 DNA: TGTGCCAGCAGCTTGGTGGGACAGCGAAACACAGATACGCAGTATTTT.

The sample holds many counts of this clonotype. The CDR3 sequence: CASSYRTSGGNEQFF. The CDR3 DNA follows: TGTGCCAGCAGTTACCGGACTAGCGGGGGCAATGAGCAGTTCTTC. V and J are TRBV12-3 or TRBV12-4 and TRBJ2-1; 13 bases map to TRBD2. The V and J ends lost 4 bases and 6 bases, in that order; junction bases with no gene match: 3. The CDR3 totals 15 residues.

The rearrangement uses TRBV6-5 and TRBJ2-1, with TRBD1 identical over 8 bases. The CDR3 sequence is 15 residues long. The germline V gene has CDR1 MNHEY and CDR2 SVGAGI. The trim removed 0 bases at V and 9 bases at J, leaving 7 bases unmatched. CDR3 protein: CASSYSGRGRVEQFF. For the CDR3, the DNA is TGTGCCAGCAGTTACTCTGGCAGGGGGCGGGTTGAGCAGTTCTTC.

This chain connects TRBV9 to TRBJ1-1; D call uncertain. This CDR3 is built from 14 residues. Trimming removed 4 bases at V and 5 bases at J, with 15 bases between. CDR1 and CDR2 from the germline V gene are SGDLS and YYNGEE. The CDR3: CASSPGVLRTEAFF. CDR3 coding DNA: TGTGCCAGCAGCCCGGGAGTGCTGAGGACTGAAGCTTTCTTT.

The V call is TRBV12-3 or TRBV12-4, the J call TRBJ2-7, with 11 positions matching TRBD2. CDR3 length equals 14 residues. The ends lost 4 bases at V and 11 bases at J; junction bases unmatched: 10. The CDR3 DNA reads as TGTGCCAGCAGTTCAAATTGGGCTAGCGGGGGGAAGTACTTC. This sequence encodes CASSSNWASGGKYF.

CDR3 amino acids: CASSPTPGSNYEQYV. CDR3 nucleotide sequence: TGTGCCAGCAGTCCAACCCCGGGGAGTAACTACGAGCAGTACGTC. The rearrangement uses TRBV7-2 and TRBJ2-7, with D possibly matching TRBD2 (5 bases). This CDR3 comprises 15 residues. Germline-derived CDR1 and CDR2 are SGHTA and FQGNSA. Trimming stripped 6 bases from V and 3 bases from J, with 18 bases between.

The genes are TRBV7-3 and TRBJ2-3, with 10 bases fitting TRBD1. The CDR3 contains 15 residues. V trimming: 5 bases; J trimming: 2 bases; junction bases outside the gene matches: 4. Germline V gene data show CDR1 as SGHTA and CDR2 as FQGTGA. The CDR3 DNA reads TGTGCCAGCAGCGAGGGACAGGGGAACACAGATACGCAGTATTTT. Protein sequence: CASSEGQGNTDTQYF.

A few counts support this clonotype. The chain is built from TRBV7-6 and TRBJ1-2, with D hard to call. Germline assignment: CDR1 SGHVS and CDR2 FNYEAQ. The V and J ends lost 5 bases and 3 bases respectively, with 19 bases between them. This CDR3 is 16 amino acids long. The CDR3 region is CASSKSSGFSDYGYTF. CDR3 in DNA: TGTGCCAGCAGCAAGTCTTCTGGGTTTTCGGACTATGGCTACACCTTC.

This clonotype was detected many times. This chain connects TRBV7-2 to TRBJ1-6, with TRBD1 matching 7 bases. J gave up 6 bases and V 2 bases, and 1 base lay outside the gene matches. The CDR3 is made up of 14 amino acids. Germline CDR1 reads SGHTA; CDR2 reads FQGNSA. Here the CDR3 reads CASSLTGANSPLHF. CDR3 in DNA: TGTGCCAGCAGCTTAACAGGGGCTAATTCACCCCTCCACTTT.

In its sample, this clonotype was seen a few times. The CDR3 protein is CASSLDRGQGETQYF. In DNA form, the CDR3 reads TGCGCCAGCAGCTTGGACAGGGGGCAGGGGGAGACCCAGTACTTC. The rearrangement joins TRBV5-1 to TRBJ2-5, with 9 positions matching TRBD1. Germline V gene lookup returns CDR1 SGHRS and CDR2 YFSETQ. V shed 0 bases, J shed 5 bases, and the junction held 5 bases outside the gene matches. The CDR3 is 15 residues long.

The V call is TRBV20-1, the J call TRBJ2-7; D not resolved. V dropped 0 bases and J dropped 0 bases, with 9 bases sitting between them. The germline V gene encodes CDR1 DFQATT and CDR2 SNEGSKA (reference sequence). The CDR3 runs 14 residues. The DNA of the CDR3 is TGCAGTGCTAGAGATCTCAGGAGCTCCTACGAGCAGTACTTC. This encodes CSARDLRSSYEQYF.

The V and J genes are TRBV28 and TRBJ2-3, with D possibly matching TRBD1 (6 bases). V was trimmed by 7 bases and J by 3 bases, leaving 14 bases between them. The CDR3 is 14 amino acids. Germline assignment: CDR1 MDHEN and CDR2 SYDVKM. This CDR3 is CASTRQDATDTQYF. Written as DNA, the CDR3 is TGTGCCAGCACAAGACAGGATGCAACAGATACGCAGTATTTT.

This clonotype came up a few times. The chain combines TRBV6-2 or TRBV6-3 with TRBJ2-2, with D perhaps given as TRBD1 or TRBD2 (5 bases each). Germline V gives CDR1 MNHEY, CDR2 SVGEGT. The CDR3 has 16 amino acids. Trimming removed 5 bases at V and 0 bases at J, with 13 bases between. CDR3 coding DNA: TGTGCCAGCAGTCCTTGGGACGCGGCGAACACCGGGGAGCTGTTTTTT. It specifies CASSPWDAANTGELFF.

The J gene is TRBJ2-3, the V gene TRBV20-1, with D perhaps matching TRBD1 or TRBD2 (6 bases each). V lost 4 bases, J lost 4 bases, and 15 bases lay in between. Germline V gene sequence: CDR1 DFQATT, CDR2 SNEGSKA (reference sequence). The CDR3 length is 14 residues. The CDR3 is CSATRGPRADTQYF. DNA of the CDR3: TGCAGTGCTACCCGGGGGCCCCGGGCAGATACGCAGTATTTT.

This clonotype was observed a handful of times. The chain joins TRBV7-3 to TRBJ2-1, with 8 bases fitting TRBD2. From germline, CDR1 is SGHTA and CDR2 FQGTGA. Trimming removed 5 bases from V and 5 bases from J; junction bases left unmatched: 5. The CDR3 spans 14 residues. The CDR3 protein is CASSPGGGHNEQFF. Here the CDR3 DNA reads TGTGCCAGCAGCCCGGGCGGGGGGCACAATGAGCAGTTCTTC.

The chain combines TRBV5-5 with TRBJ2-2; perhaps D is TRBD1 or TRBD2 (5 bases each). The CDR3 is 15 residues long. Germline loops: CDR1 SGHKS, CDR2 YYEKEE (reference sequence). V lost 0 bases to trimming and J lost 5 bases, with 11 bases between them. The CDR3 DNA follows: TGTGCCAGCAGCTTGGATTTTGGGGGAACCGGGGAGCTGTTTTTT. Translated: CASSLDFGGTGELFF.

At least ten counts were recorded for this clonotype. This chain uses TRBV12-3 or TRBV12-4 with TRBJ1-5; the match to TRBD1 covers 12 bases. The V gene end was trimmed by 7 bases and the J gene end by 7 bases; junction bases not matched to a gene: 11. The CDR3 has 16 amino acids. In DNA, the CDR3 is TGTGCCAGCACCTTGGGGGGACAGGGGGCGCGGCAGCCCCAGCATTTT. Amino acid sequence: CASTLGGQGARQPQHF.